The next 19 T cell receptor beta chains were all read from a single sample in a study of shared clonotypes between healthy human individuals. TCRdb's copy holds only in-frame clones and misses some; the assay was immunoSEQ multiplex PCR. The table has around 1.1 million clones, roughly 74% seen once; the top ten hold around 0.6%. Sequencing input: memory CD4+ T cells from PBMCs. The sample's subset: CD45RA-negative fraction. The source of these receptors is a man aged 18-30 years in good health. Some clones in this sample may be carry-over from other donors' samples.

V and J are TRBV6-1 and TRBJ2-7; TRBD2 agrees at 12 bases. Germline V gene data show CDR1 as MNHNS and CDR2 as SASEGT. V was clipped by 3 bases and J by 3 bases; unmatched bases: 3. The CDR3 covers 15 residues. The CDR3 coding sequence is TGTGCCAGCAGTGAGGGACTAGCGGGTGACTACGAGCAGTACTTC. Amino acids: CASSEGLAGDYEQYF.

CDR3 coding DNA: TGTGCCAGCAGTCGCCGGGTCTTGAACACTGAAGCTTTCTTT. Protein: CASSRRVLNTEAFF. V gene TRBV28 combines with J gene TRBJ1-1; D remains ambiguous. CDR1 and CDR2 from the germline V gene are MDHEN and SYDVKM. V was shortened by 5 bases and J by 0 bases, with 10 bases between the two germline ends. This CDR3 region has 14 residues. The variable domain in full, with the rest retrieved from reference TRBV28 and TRBJ1-1, is DVKVTQSSRYLVKRTGEKVFLECVQDMDHENMFWYRQDPGLGLRLIYFSYDVKMKEKGDIPEGYSVSREKKERFSLILESASTNQTSMYLCASSRRVLNTEAFFGQGTRLTVV.

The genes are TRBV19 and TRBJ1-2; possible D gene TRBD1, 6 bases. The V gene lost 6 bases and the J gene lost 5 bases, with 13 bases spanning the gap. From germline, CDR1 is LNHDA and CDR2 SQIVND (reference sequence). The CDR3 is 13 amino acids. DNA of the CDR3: TGTGCCAGTAGCGCGGGGGCTTATTATGGCTACACCTTC. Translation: CASSAGAYYGYTF. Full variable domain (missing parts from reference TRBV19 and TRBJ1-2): DGGITQSPKYLFRKEGQNVTLSCEQNLNHDAMYWYRQDPGQGLRLIYYSQIVNDFQKGDIAEGYSVSREKKESFPLTVTSAQKNPTAFYLCASSAGAYYGYTFGSGTRLTVV.

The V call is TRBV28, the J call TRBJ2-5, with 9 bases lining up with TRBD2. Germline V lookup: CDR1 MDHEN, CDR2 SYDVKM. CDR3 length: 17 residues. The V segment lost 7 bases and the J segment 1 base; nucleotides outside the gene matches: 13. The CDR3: CASNTPRGGRAQETQYF. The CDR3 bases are TGTGCCAGCAATACGCCCCGGGGCGGGAGGGCCCAAGAGACCCAGTACTTC.

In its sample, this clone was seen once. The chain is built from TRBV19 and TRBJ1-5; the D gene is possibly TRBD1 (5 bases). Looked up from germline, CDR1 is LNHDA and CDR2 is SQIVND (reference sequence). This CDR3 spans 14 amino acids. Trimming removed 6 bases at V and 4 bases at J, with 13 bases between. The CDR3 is CASSLDSINQPQHF. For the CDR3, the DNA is TGTGCCAGTAGCCTCGACAGCATAAATCAGCCCCAGCATTTT.

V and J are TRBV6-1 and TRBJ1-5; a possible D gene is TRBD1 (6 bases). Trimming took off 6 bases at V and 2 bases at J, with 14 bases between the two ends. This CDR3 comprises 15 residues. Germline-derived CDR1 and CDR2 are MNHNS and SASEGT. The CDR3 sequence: CASSANRDRNQPQHF. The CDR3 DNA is TGTGCCAGCAGCGCAAACAGGGACCGCAATCAGCCCCAGCATTTT.

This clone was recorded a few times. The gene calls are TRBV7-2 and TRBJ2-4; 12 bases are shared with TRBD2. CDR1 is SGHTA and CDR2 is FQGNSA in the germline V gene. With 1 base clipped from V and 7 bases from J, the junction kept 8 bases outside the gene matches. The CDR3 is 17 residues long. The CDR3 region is CASSLGTSGMFGNIQYF. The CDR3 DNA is TGTGCCAGCAGCTTAGGGACTAGCGGGATGTTCGGGAACATTCAGTACTTC.

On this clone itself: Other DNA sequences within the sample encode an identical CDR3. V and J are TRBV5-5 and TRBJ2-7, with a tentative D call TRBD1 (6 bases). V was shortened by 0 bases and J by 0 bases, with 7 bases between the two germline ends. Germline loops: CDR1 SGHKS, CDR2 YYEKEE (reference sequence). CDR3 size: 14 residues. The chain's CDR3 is CASSLVGGSYEQYF. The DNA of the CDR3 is TGTGCCAGCAGCTTGGTAGGGGGCTCCTACGAGCAGTACTTC.

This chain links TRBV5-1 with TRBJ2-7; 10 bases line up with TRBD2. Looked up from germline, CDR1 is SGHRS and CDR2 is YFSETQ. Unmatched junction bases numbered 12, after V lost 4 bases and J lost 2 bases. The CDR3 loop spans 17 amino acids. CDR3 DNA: TGCGCCAGCAGCGCAATTTCCGGGACTAGCGCCGCCTACGAGCAGTACTTC. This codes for CASSAISGTSAAYEQYF. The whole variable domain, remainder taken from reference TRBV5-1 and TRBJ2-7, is KAGVTQTPRYLIKTRGQQVTLSCSPISGHRSVSWYQQTPGQGLQFLFEYFSETQRNKGNFPGRFSGRQFSNSRSEMNVSTLELGDSALYLCASSAISGTSAAYEQYFGPGTRLTVT.

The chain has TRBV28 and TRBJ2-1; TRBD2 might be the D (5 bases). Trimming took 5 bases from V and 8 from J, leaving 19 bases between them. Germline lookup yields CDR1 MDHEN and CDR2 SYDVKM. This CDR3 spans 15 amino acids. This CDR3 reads CASSPGRGFVDEQFF. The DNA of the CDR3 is TGTGCCAGCAGTCCGGGCCGAGGGTTCGTCGATGAGCAGTTCTTC.

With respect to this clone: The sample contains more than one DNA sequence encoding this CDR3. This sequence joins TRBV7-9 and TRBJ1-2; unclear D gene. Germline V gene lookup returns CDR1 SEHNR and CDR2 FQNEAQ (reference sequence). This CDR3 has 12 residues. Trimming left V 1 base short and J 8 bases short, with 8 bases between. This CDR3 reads CASSLERRGYTF. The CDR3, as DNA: TGTGCCAGCAGCTTAGAACGCCGGGGCTACACCTTC.

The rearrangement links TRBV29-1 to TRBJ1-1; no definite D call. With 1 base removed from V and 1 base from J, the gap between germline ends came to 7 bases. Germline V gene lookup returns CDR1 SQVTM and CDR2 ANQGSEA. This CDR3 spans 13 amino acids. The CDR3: CSVEAGQNTEAFF. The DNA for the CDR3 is TGCAGCGTTGAAGCTGGGCAGAACACTGAAGCTTTCTTT.

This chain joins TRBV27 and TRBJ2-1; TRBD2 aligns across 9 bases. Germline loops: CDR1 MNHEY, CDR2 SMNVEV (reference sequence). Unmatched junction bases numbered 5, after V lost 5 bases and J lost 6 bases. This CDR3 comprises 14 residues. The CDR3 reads CASSRREGPNEQFF. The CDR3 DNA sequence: TGTGCCAGCAGTCGGCGGGAGGGCCCCAATGAGCAGTTCTTC.

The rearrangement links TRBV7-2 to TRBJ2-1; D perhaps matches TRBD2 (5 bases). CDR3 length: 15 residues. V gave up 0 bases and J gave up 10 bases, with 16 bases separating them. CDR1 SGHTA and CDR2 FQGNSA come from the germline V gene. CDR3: CASSLAWTSTREQFF. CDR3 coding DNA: TGTGCCAGCAGCTTAGCTTGGACTTCAACACGCGAGCAGTTCTTC. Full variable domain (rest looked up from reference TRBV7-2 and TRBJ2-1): GAGVSQSPSNKVTEKGKDVELRCDPISGHTALYWYRQSLGQGLEFLIYFQGNSAPDKSGLPSDRFSAERTGGSVSTLTIQRTQQEDSAVYLCASSLAWTSTREQFFGPGTRLTVL.

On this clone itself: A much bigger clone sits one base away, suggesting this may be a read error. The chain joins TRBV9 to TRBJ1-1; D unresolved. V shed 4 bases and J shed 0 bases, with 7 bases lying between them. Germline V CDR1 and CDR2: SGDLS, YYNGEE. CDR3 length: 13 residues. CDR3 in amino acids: CASSMGVNTEAFF. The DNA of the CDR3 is TGTGCCAGCAGCATGGGAGTGAACACTGAAGCTTTCTTT.

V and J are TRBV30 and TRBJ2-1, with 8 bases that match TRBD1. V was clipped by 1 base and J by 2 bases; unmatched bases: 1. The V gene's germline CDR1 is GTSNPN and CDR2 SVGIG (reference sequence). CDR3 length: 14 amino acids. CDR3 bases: TGTGCCTGGAGTGGGGACAGGACCTACAATGAGCAGTTCTTC. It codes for CAWSGDRTYNEQFF.

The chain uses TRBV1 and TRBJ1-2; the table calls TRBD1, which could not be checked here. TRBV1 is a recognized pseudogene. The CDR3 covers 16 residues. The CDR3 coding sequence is TGCACCAGCAGCCATATCTCCGGGACAGGGGCTTATGGCTACACCTTC. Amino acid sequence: CTSSHISGTGAYGYTF.

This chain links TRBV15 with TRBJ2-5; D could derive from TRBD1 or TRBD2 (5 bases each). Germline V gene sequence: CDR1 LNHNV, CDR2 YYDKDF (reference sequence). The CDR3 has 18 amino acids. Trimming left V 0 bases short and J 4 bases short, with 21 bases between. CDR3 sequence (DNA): TGTGCCACCAGCAGAGATTCAAGCATGAGGGGAAGGGGAGAGACCCAGTACTTC. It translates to CATSRDSSMRGRGETQYF. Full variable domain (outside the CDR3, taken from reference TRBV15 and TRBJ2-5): DAMVIQNPRYQVTQFGKPVTLSCSQTLNHNVMYWYQQKSSQAPKLLFHYYDKDFNNEADTPDNFQSRRPNTSFCFLDIRSPGLGDTAMYLCATSRDSSMRGRGETQYFGPGTRLLVL.

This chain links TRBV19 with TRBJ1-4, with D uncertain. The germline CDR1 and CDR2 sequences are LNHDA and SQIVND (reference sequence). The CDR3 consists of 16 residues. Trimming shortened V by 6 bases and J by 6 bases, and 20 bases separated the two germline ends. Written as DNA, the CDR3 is TGTGCCAGTAGCATTACTGGGCCTGCCCCAGATGAAAAACTGTTTTTT. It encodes CASSITGPAPDEKLFF.